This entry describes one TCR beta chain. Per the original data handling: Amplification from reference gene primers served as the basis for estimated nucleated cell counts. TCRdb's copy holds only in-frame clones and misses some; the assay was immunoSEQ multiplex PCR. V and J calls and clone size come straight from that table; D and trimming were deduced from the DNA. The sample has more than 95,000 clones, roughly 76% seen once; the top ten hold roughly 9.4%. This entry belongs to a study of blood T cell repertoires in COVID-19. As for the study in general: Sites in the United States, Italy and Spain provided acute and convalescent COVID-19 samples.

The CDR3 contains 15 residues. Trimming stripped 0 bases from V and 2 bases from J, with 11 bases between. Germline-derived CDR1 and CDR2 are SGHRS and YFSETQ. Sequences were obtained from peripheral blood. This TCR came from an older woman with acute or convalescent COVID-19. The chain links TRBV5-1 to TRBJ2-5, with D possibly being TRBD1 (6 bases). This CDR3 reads CASSLETGPQETQYF. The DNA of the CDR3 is TGCGCCAGCAGCTTGGAGACAGGCCCACAAGAGACCCAGTACTTC.